This TCR beta chain emerged from a study of CD8+CD57+ T cells in acquired aplastic anemia. This clonotype has more than one count but fewer than ten. The authors sequenced patients whose flow cytometry had shown CD8+CD57+ cell expansion. The TCR beta profiling, which covered VDJ combination and CDR3 sequence, was carried out using genomic DNA as the template. TCRdb reprocessed the reads via MiXCR and lists one record per CDR3 protein. Of 150,000 to 200,000 distinct CDR3 sequences listed, more than 45% are singletons. This TCR derives from a human donor with aplastic anemia. Sequenced sample: sorted CD4+, CD8+, or CD8+CD57+ T cells (not recorded which) from PBMCs.

The CDR3 region has the DNA TGTGCCAGCAGTGATGGGAATTCACCCCTCCACTTT. It codes for CASSDGNSPLHF. This chain connects TRBV2 to TRBJ1-6; D uncertain. The germline V gene has CDR1 SNHLY and CDR2 FYNNEI. With 3 bases removed from V and 7 bases from J, the gap between germline ends came to 4 bases. The CDR3 is made up of 12 amino acids. The variable domain in full, completed from reference TRBV2 and TRBJ1-6, reads EPEVTQTPSHQVTQMGQEVILRCVPISNHLYFYWYRQILGQKVEFLVSFYNNEISEKSEIFDDQFSVERPDGSNFTLKIRSTKLEDSAMYFCASSDGNSPLHFGNGTRLTVT.